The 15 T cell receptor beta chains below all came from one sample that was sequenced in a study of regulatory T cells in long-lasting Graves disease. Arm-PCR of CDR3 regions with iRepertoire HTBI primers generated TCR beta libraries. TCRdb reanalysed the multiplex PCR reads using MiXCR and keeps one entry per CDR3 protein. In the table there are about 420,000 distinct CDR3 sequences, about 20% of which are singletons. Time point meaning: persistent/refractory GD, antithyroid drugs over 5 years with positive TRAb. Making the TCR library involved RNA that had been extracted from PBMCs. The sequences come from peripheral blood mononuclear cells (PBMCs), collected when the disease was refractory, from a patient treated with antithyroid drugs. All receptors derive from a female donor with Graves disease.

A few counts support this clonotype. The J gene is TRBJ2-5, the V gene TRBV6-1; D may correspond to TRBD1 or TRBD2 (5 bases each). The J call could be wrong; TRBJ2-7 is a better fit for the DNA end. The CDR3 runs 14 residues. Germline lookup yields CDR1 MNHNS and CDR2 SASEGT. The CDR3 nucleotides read TGTGCCAGCTCGAACCGGGACCCTCCCTACGAGCAGTACTTC. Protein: CASSNRDPPYEQYF.

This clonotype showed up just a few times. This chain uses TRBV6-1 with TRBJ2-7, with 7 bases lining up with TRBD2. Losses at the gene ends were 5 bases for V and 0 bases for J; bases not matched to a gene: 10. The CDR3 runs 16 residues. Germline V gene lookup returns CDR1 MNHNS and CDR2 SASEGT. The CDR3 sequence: CASSPSSGLDSYEQYF. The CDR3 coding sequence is TGTGCCAGCAGTCCATCTAGCGGCTTAGACTCCTACGAGCAGTACTTC.

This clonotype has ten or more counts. The CDR3 DNA reads TGTGCCAGTACAGGGATGAACACTGAAGCTTTCTTT. Protein: CASTGMNTEAFF. The V call is TRBV6-2 or TRBV6-3, the J call TRBJ1-1, with D possibly matching TRBD1 (6 bases). The germline CDR1 and CDR2 sequences are MNHEY and SVGEGT. This CDR3 spans 12 amino acids. V lost 9 bases, J lost 0 bases, and 8 bases lay in between.

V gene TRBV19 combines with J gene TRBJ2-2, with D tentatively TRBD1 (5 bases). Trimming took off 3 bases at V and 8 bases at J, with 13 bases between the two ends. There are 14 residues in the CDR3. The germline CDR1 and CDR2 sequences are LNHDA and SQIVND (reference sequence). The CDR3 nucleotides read TGTGCCAGTAGTATTAGGGGAATCAAAGGGGAGCTGTTTTTT. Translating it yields CASSIRGIKGELFF. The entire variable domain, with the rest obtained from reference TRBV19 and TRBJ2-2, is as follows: DGGITQSPKYLFRKEGQNVTLSCEQNLNHDAMYWYRQDPGQGLRLIYYSQIVNDFQKGDIAEGYSVSREKKESFPLTVTSAQKNPTAFYLCASSIRGIKGELFFGEGSRLTVL.

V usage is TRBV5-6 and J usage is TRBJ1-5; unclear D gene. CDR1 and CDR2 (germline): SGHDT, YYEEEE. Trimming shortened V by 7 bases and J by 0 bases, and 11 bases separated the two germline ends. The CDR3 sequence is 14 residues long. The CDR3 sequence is CASSEYYSNQPQHF. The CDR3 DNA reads TGTGCCAGCTCGGAATACTATAGCAATCAGCCCCAGCATTTT.

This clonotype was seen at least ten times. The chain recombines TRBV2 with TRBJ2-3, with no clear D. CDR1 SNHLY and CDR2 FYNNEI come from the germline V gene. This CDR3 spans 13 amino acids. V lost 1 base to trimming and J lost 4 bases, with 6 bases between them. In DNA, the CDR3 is TGTGCCAGCAGTGAAGACGGTGCAGATACGCAGTATTTT. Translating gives CASSEDGADTQYF. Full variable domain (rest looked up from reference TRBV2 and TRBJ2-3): EPEVTQTPSHQVTQMGQEVILRCVPISNHLYFYWYRQILGQKVEFLVSFYNNEISEKSEIFDDQFSVERPDGSNFTLKIRSTKLEDSAMYFCASSEDGADTQYFGPGTRLTVL.

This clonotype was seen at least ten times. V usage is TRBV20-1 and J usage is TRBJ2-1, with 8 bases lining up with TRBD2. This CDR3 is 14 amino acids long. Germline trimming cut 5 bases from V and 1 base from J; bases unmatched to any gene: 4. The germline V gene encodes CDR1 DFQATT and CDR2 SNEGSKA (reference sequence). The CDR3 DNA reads TGCAGTGCTGTAAAGCGGGAGTCCTACAATGAGCAGTTCTTC. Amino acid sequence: CSAVKRESYNEQFF.

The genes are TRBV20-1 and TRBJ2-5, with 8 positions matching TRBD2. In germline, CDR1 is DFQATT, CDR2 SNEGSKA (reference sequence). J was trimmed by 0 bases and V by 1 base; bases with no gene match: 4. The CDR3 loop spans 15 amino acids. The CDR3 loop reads CSARGPGGDQETQYF. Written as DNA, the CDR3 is TGCAGTGCTAGAGGCCCGGGAGGGGACCAAGAGACCCAGTACTTC.

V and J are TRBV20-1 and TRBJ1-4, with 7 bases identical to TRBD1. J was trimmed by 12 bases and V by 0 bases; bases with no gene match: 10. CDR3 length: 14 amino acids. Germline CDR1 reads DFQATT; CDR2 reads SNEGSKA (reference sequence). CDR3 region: CSARERAGGSELFF. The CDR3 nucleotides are TGCAGTGCTAGAGAAAGGGCAGGGGGGTCGGAACTGTTTTTT.

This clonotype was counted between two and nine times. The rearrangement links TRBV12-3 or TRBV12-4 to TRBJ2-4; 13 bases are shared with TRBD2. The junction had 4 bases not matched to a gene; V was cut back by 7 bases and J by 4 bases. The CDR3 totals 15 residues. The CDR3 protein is CASTPGLAGKNIQYF. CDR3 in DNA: TGTGCCAGCACTCCGGGACTAGCGGGAAAAAACATTCAGTACTTC.

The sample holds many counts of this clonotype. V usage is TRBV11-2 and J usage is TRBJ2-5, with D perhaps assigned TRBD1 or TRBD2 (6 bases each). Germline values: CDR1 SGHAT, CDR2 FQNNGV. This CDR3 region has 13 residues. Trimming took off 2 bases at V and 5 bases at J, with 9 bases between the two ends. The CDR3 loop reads CASSLWGAETQYF. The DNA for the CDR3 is TGTGCCAGCAGCTTATGGGGGGCGGAGACCCAGTACTTC.

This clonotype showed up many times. The DNA for the CDR3 is TGTGCCAGCAGTGCGGGTCCCAATCAGCCCCAGCATTTT. Residues: CASSAGPNQPQHF. The gene calls are TRBV2 and TRBJ1-5; D gene uncertain. Germline V gene data show CDR1 as SNHLY and CDR2 as FYNNEI. CDR3 length: 13 amino acids. The V and J ends lost 4 bases and 3 bases respectively, with 7 bases between them.

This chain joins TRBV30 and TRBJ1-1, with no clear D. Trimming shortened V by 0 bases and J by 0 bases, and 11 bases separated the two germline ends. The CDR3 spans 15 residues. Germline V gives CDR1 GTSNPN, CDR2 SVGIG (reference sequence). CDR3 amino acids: CAWSVGNSLNTEAFF. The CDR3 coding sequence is TGTGCCTGGAGTGTGGGAAACAGCCTGAACACTGAAGCTTTCTTT.

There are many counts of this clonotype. CDR3: CSANSAPPGYTF. CDR3 in DNA: TGCAGTGCCAACTCAGCGCCGCCTGGCTACACCTTC. V gene TRBV20-1 combines with J gene TRBJ1-2; the D is unclear. Trimming removed 6 bases at V and 7 bases at J, with 15 bases between. The CDR3 totals 12 residues. The germline CDR1 and CDR2 sequences are DFQATT and SNEGSKA (reference sequence).

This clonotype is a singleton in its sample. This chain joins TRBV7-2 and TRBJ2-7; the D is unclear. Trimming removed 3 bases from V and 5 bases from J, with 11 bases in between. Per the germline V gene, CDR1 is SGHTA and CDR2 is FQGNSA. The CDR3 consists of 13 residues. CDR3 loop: CASSFPGNHEQYF. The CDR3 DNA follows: TGTGCCAGCAGCTTCCCCGGAAACCACGAGCAGTACTTC.